The 31 T cell receptor beta chains in this list originate from one sample, sequenced in a study of identical twins. One entry per CDR3 protein, called by TCRdb with MiXCR from the 5' RACE reads. The table lists roughly 690,000 distinct CDR3 sequences, approximately 21% of them singletons. The same sample was also studied in work on T cells expressing NK-cell markers.

The sample comprised PBMCs. All receptors derive from a young woman in good health.

This chain connects TRBV5-1 to TRBJ1-1; a weak D match, TRBD1 (5 bases). Germline lookup yields CDR1 SGHRS and CDR2 YFSETQ. V was trimmed by 4 bases and J by 4 bases, leaving 17 bases between them. This CDR3 region has 15 residues. In DNA form, the CDR3 reads TGCGCCAGCAGCAGAACGGGGGTTGGGAGCACTGAAGCTTTCTTT. It translates to CASSRTGVGSTEAFF.

The chain is built from TRBV10-3 and TRBJ1-6; unclear D gene. The CDR3 runs to 13 residues. V was clipped by 9 bases and J by 8 bases, with 14 bases between them. Germline CDR1 reads ENHRY; CDR2 reads SYGVKD. The CDR3 protein is CAIAGVFDSPLHF. CDR3 nucleotides: TGTGCCATAGCAGGAGTGTTCGATTCACCCCTCCACTTT.

This chain links TRBV12-3 or TRBV12-4 with TRBJ1-1, with TRBD1 as a possible D gene (5 bases). The CDR3 is 13 residues long. Trimming shortened V by 7 bases and J by 4 bases, and 13 bases separated the two germline ends. In nucleotides, the CDR3 is TGTGCCAGCATTGTGACGGGGGGCACTGAAGCTTTCTTT. It is translated as CASIVTGGTEAFF.

Many counts were recorded for this clonotype. V is TRBV20-1 and J is TRBJ2-1; 8 bases fit TRBD2. V shed 3 bases and J 7 bases; nucleotides not matched to a gene: 5. Germline V lookup: CDR1 DFQATT, CDR2 SNEGSKA (reference sequence). This CDR3 spans 13 amino acids. The CDR3 DNA sequence: TGCAGTGCTAGTTTAGCGGGAAGGAATGAGCAGTTCTTC. This encodes CSASLAGRNEQFF.

The chain couples TRBV7-2 to TRBJ1-2; D gene ambiguous. Germline assignment: CDR1 SGHTA and CDR2 FQGNSA. Trimming stripped 0 bases from V and 8 bases from J, with 7 bases between. The CDR3 has 12 amino acids. The CDR3 DNA follows: TGTGCCAGCAGCTTAGCGCTAAAAGGCTACACCTTC. Its protein product is CASSLALKGYTF. The whole variable domain, remainder taken from reference TRBV7-2 and TRBJ1-2, is GAGVSQSPSNKVTEKGKDVELRCDPISGHTALYWYRQSLGQGLEFLIYFQGNSAPDKSGLPSDRFSAERTGGSVSTLTIQRTQQEDSAVYLCASSLALKGYTFGSGTRLTVV.

The chain joins TRBV5-4 to TRBJ2-7; no clear D gene. The CDR3 runs to 12 residues. CDR1 is SGHNT, CDR2 YYREEE, per germline (reference sequence). Trimming took off 4 bases at V and 4 bases at J, with 9 bases between the two ends. CDR3 DNA sequence: TGTGCCAGCAGCACCGGGCAGTACGAGCAGTACTTC. Translation gives CASSTGQYEQYF.

The chain combines TRBV11-1 with TRBJ2-3, with 9 bases lining up with TRBD2. Germline-derived CDR1 and CDR2 are SGHAT and FQDESV (reference sequence). Trimming cost V 4 bases and J 4 bases; bases outside gene matches: 12. The CDR3 length is 17 residues. The CDR3 DNA sequence: TGTGCCAGCAGCTCTCTAGATAGCGGGGGAGTTGCAGATACGCAGTATTTT. This sequence encodes CASSSLDSGGVADTQYF.

The chain is built from TRBV6-1 and TRBJ2-3, with 8 bases matching TRBD2. The J segment lost 7 bases and the V segment lost 5 bases, leaving 11 bases of the junction unmatched. CDR1 and CDR2 from the germline V gene are MNHNS and SASEGT. The CDR3 sequence is 15 residues long. CDR3 coding DNA: TGTGCCAGCAGTCAGACTAGCGCCCCCCCGAATACGCAGTATTTT. Translating gives CASSQTSAPPNTQYF.

The chain links TRBV7-2 to TRBJ2-2, with a possible D match to TRBD2 (6 bases). Trimming shortened V by 4 bases and J by 4 bases, and 16 bases separated the two germline ends. The CDR3 is made up of 16 amino acids. Germline assignment: CDR1 SGHTA and CDR2 FQGNSA. The CDR3 loop reads CASSYRDFRTTGELFF. The CDR3 region has the DNA TGTGCCAGCAGCTATCGGGACTTCCGAACCACCGGGGAGCTGTTTTTT.

This chain connects TRBV7-9 to TRBJ1-3; D possibly corresponds to TRBD1 (5 bases). V was clipped by 3 bases and J by 0 bases, with 9 bases between them. The germline V gene encodes CDR1 SEHNR and CDR2 FQNEAQ (reference sequence). The CDR3 is made up of 15 amino acids. The CDR3 DNA reads as TGTGCCAGCAGCTTCTGGGGGGACTCTGGAAACACCATATATTTT. Translation gives CASSFWGDSGNTIYF.

The J gene is TRBJ2-7, the V gene TRBV5-1, with D perhaps matching TRBD1 or TRBD2 (6 bases each). The CDR3 consists of 15 residues. Trimming took 4 bases from V and 4 from J, leaving 18 bases between them. CDR1 and CDR2 (germline): SGHRS, YFSETQ. The CDR3 DNA reads TGCGCCAGCAGCGACCCACAAGGGGGGCGATACGAGCAGTACTTC. Translated: CASSDPQGGRYEQYF.

This clonotype was observed a few times. The chain joins TRBV12-3 or TRBV12-4 to TRBJ1-1; D remains ambiguous. This CDR3 spans 14 amino acids. Trimming shortened V by 3 bases and J by 0 bases, and 8 bases separated the two germline ends. The CDR3 sequence: CASSFRRLNTEAFF. Written as DNA, the CDR3 is TGTGCCAGCAGTTTCAGACGGTTGAACACTGAAGCTTTCTTT.

The chain has TRBV19 and TRBJ2-5; D gene uncertain. V lost 6 bases and J 5 bases, leaving 19 bases between the germline ends. Germline lookup yields CDR1 LNHDA and CDR2 SQIVND (reference sequence). The CDR3 covers 15 residues. This CDR3 reads CASRLGPQPGETQYF. The CDR3 coding sequence is TGTGCCAGTAGACTCGGGCCTCAACCCGGGGAGACCCAGTACTTC.

This clonotype was seen a handful of times. V and J are TRBV5-5 and TRBJ1-2, with TRBD1 matching 7 bases. The CDR3 has 14 residues. Germline V gene sequence: CDR1 SGHKS, CDR2 YYEKEE (reference sequence). Germline trimming cut 3 bases from V and 2 bases from J; bases unmatched to any gene: 4. For the CDR3, the DNA is TGTGCCAGCAGCTCCGAGACAGGGAACTATGGCTACACCTTC. Protein product: CASSSETGNYGYTF.

This clonotype was detected ten times or more. The V and J genes are TRBV20-1 and TRBJ2-3; TRBD2 matches 11 bases. There are 14 residues in the CDR3. V shed 6 bases and J 4 bases; nucleotides not matched to a gene: 6. Germline CDR1 and CDR2: DFQATT and SNEGSKA (reference sequence). CDR3 amino acids: CSALVAGGPDTQYF. In DNA form, the CDR3 reads TGCAGTGCCCTGGTAGCGGGAGGGCCAGATACGCAGTATTTT.

This clonotype came up a few times. The CDR3 spells CSARDGTGTDTQYF. In DNA form, the CDR3 reads TGCAGTGCTAGAGATGGAACCGGCACAGATACGCAGTATTTT. J is TRBJ2-3 and V is TRBV20-1; D is ambiguous. The germline CDR1 and CDR2 sequences are DFQATT and SNEGSKA (reference sequence). Trimming pared 0 bases from V and 1 base from J, leaving 8 bases between. The CDR3 totals 14 residues.

This clonotype appeared a few times. V usage is TRBV5-5 and J usage is TRBJ1-3, with 9 nucleotides matching TRBD1. The V gene end was trimmed by 4 bases and the J gene end by 7 bases; junction bases not matched to a gene: 9. The CDR3 runs 15 residues. CDR1 is SGHKS, CDR2 YYEKEE, per germline (reference sequence). The CDR3 protein is CASSRMGQGTNTIYF. In nucleotides, the CDR3 is TGTGCCAGCAGCCGAATGGGACAGGGAACGAACACCATATATTTT.

The CDR3: CASSFDAGAGYGYTF. In DNA form, the CDR3 reads TGTGCCAGCAGCTTCGACGCCGGTGCAGGCTATGGCTACACCTTC. V gene TRBV5-5 combines with J gene TRBJ1-2, with D uncertain. This CDR3 is 15 amino acids long. V lost 2 bases and J lost 4, with 15 bases in between. Germline CDR1 is SGHKS and CDR2 is YYEKEE (reference sequence). Full variable domain (rest looked up from reference TRBV5-5 and TRBJ1-2): DAGVTQSPTHLIKTRGQQVTLRCSPISGHKSVSWYQQVLGQGPQFIFQYYEKEERGRGNFPDRFSARQFPNYSSELNVNALLLGDSALYLCASSFDAGAGYGYTFGSGTRLTVV.

This chain connects TRBV20-1 to TRBJ1-1; the match to TRBD1 covers 10 bases. The germline gives CDR1 DFQATT, CDR2 SNEGSKA (reference sequence). Losses at the gene ends were 5 bases for V and 5 bases for J; bases not matched to a gene: 8. This CDR3 has 14 amino acids. The CDR3 spells CSAFGTGEGTEAFF. The CDR3 bases are TGCAGTGCTTTTGGGACAGGGGAAGGGACTGAAGCTTTCTTT.

V is TRBV5-1 and J is TRBJ1-2; the D gene is possibly TRBD1 (6 bases). Between the trimmed V and J ends, which lost 0 bases and 6 bases, there was a span of 18 bases. Germline CDR1 reads SGHRS; CDR2 reads YFSETQ. The CDR3 sequence is 16 residues long. The DNA for the CDR3 is TGCGCCAGCAGCTTGGAGCCCGCAGGGGCGGGTAATGGCTACACCTTC. Residues: CASSLEPAGAGNGYTF.

This clonotype was seen ten or more times. V is TRBV5-1 and J is TRBJ2-1, with TRBD1 matching 12 bases. The CDR3 totals 15 residues. V was clipped by 4 bases and J by 9 bases; unmatched bases: 8. Germline-derived CDR1 and CDR2 are SGHRS and YFSETQ. DNA of the CDR3: TGCGCCAGCAGCATTGGGACAGGGGGCCAGGTTGAGCAGTTCTTC. The encoded protein is CASSIGTGGQVEQFF.

The sample holds a few counts of this clonotype. The chain employs TRBV2 and TRBJ2-1; 9 nucleotides match TRBD2. The length of the CDR3 is 16 residues. Unmatched junction bases numbered 5, after V lost 4 bases and J lost 1 base. CDR1 and CDR2 (germline): SNHLY, FYNNEI. CDR3 coding DNA: TGTGCCAGCAGTGGGCCGACTAGCGGATCCTACAATGAGCAGTTCTTC. Translation: CASSGPTSGSYNEQFF.

In this sample, this clonotype turned up a few times. The J gene is TRBJ2-2, the V gene TRBV29-1; no clear D. V was trimmed by 7 bases and J by 2 bases, leaving 5 bases between them. The CDR3 extends over 11 amino acids. From germline, CDR1 is SQVTM and CDR2 ANQGSEA. The CDR3 bases are TGCAGCGCAGCAAACACCGGGGAGCTGTTTTTT. It translates to CSAANTGELFF.

The CDR3: CSATGTGTTLAKNIQYF. CDR3 coding DNA: TGCAGTGCTACCGGGACAGGGACGACCTTAGCCAAAAACATTCAGTACTTC. The J gene is TRBJ2-4, the V gene TRBV20-1; 9 positions agree with TRBD1. CDR3 size: 17 residues. Germline CDR1 DFQATT, CDR2 SNEGSKA (reference sequence). The V gene end was trimmed by 4 bases and the J gene end by 0 bases; junction bases not matched to a gene: 10.

This clonotype was found a few times. V usage is TRBV29-1 and J usage is TRBJ2-4, with TRBD1 as a possible D gene (7 bases). Germline values: CDR1 SQVTM, CDR2 ANQGSEA. The CDR3 covers 11 residues. Deletions cut 4 bases from V and 9 bases from J, with 10 bases between. CDR3 in amino acids: CSVVQGGIQYF. The CDR3 DNA reads as TGCAGCGTTGTTCAGGGGGGCATTCAGTACTTC.

This rearrangement joins TRBV20-1 to TRBJ2-7, with D uncertain. This CDR3 is built from 13 residues. Looked up from germline, CDR1 is DFQATT and CDR2 is SNEGSKA (reference sequence). V lost 3 bases and J lost 2, with 11 bases in between. CDR3 DNA: TGCAGTGCTAGTCAGGTCCTGACCTACGAGCAGTACTTC. Translated, it gives CSASQVLTYEQYF.

The rearrangement uses TRBV20-1 and TRBJ2-3; 7 nucleotides align to TRBD1. Germline CDR1 reads DFQATT; CDR2 reads SNEGSKA (reference sequence). V was clipped by 5 bases and J by 5 bases; unmatched bases: 1. The CDR3 has 11 amino acids. The CDR3 spells CSADRVDTQYF. As DNA, the CDR3 is TGCAGTGCTGACAGGGTAGATACGCAGTATTTT.

J is TRBJ1-1 and V is TRBV20-1, with D unclear. Germline values: CDR1 DFQATT, CDR2 SNEGSKA (reference sequence). V shed 6 bases and J shed 5 bases, with 16 bases lying between them. The CDR3 length is 13 residues. This chain's CDR3 is CSAQVGTDTEAFF. In DNA, the CDR3 is TGCAGTGCCCAGGTGGGAACGGATACTGAAGCTTTCTTT.

The genes are TRBV20-1 and TRBJ2-3; 9 bases line up with TRBD2. V gave up 6 bases and J gave up 4 bases; unmatched junction bases: 11. The CDR3 consists of 15 residues. Germline V gene sequence: CDR1 DFQATT, CDR2 SNEGSKA (reference sequence). For the CDR3, the DNA is TGCAGTGCGACAAATCGGGGACTAGCTGCAGATACGCAGTATTTT. It codes for CSATNRGLAADTQYF.

This clonotype has a count of ten or more. The rearrangement links TRBV12-3 or TRBV12-4 to TRBJ2-1; D unresolved. CDR3 length equals 11 residues. Deletions cut 6 bases from V and 4 bases from J, with 4 bases between. CDR3 in amino acids: CASRKYNEQFF. The CDR3 DNA reads TGTGCCAGCAGAAAATACAATGAGCAGTTCTTC.

This chain links TRBV7-9 with TRBJ2-5, with D unclear. Per germline, CDR1 SEHNR and CDR2 FQNEAQ (reference sequence). CDR3 length equals 15 residues. V dropped 5 bases and J dropped 5 bases, with 18 bases sitting between them. The CDR3 bases are TGTGCCAGCAGCCCCCTGAGCACGGAAGGGGAGACCCAGTACTTC. Translation: CASSPLSTEGETQYF. The whole variable domain, remainder taken from reference TRBV7-9 and TRBJ2-5, is DTGVSQNPRHKITKRGQNVTFRCDPISEHNRLYWYRQTLGQGPEFLTYFQNEAQLEKSRLLSDRFSAERPKGSFSTLEIQRTEQGDSAMYLCASSPLSTEGETQYFGPGTRLLVL.